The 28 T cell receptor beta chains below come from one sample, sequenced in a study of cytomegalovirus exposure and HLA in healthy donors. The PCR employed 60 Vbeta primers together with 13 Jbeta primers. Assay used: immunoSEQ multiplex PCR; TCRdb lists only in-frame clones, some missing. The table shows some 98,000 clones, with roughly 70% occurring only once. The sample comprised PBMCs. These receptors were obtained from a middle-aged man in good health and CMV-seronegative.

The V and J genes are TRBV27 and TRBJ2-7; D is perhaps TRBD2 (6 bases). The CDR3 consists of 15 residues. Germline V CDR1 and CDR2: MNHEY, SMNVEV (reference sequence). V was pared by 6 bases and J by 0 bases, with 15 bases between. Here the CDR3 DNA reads TGTGCCAGCAGGCTGATTAGCGGCAGCTCCTACGAGCAGTACTTC. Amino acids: CASRLISGSSYEQYF.

As DNA, the CDR3 is TGTGCCAGCAGTGAGAGCCAGGGGGTTCCTTTCCACGAGCAGTACTTC. This codes for CASSESQGVPFHEQYF. The V gene is TRBV6-1, the J gene TRBJ2-7; 7 nucleotides agree with TRBD1. The germline V gene encodes CDR1 MNHNS and CDR2 SASEGT. CDR3 size: 16 residues. The V and J ends lost 3 bases and 5 bases, in that order; junction bases with no gene match: 13.

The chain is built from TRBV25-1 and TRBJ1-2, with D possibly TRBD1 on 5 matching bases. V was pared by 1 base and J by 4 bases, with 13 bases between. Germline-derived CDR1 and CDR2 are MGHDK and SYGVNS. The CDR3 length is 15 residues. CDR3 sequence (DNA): TGTGCCAGCAGTGAATCAGGGAGGAAGTTCTATGGCTACACCTTC. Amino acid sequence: CASSESGRKFYGYTF.

CDR3 sequence reads: CAIRGTNRPEQYF. The CDR3 coding sequence is TGTGCCATCAGGGGGACTAACAGGCCCGAGCAGTACTTC. This chain uses TRBV10-3 with TRBJ2-7, with TRBD2 matching 7 bases. The V segment lost 6 bases and the J segment 6 bases; nucleotides outside the gene matches: 8. Germline V gives CDR1 ENHRY, CDR2 SYGVKD. The CDR3 extends over 13 amino acids.

CDR3 nucleotide sequence: TGTGCCAGCACCCCCTTTAGTCCCCAAACGGGAGAGCAGTACTTC. Protein sequence: CASTPFSPQTGEQYF. The chain uses TRBV7-9 and TRBJ2-7; a weak D match, TRBD2 (5 bases). The germline CDR1 and CDR2 sequences are SEHNR and FQNEAQ (reference sequence). This CDR3 region has 15 residues. The V and J ends lost 7 bases and 7 bases respectively, with 23 bases between them.

DNA of the CDR3: TGTGCCAGCAGCAAACCGGGACAGGAAGGAAGGTACGAGCAGTACTTC. Translating gives CASSKPGQEGRYEQYF. The chain recombines TRBV7-2 with TRBJ2-7; 8 positions match TRBD1. The V and J ends lost 5 bases and 4 bases, in that order; junction bases with no gene match: 13. Looked up from germline, CDR1 is SGHTA and CDR2 is FQGNSA. The CDR3 sequence is 16 residues long.

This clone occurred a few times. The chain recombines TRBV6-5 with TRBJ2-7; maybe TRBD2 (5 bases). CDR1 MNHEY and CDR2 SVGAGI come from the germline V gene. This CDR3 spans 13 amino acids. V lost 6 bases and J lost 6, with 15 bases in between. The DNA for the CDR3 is TGTGCCAGCAGGGAGGACGGGGTCGGCGAGCAGTACTTC. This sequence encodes CASREDGVGEQYF.

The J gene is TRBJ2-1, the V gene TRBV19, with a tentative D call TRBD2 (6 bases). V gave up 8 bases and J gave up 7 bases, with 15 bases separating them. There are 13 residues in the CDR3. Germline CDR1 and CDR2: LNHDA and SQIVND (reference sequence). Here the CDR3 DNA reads TGTGCCAGTTCTCAACTAGCAGGGAATGAGCAGTTCTTC. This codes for CASSQLAGNEQFF.

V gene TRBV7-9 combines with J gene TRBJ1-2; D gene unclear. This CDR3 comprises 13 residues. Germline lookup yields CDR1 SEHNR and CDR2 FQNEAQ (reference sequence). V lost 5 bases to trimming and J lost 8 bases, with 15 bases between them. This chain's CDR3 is CASSPRRSSGYTF. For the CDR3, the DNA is TGTGCCAGCAGCCCCAGGCGATCGAGCGGCTACACCTTC.

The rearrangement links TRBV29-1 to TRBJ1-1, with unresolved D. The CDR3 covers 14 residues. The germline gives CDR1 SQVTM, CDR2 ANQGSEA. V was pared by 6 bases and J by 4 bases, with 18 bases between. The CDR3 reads CSVRGGGVSTEAFF. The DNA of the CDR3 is TGCAGCGTGCGGGGAGGTGGGGTAAGCACTGAAGCTTTCTTT.

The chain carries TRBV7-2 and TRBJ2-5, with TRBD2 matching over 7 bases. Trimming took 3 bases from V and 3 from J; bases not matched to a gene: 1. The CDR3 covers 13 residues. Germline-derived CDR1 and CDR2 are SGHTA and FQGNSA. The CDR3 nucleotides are TGTGCCAGCAGCTTGCTAGCGGAAGAGACCCAGTACTTC. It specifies CASSLLAEETQYF.

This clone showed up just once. For the CDR3, the DNA is TGTGCCAGCACCCAGGGTTTCTACGAGCAGTACTTC. Translated, it gives CASTQGFYEQYF. This sequence joins TRBV28 and TRBJ2-7; TRBD1 is a possible D gene (5 bases). Germline values: CDR1 MDHEN, CDR2 SYDVKM. Trimming left V 7 bases short and J 3 bases short, with 10 bases between. The CDR3 consists of 12 residues. Using reference TRBV28 and TRBJ2-7 for the parts outside the CDR3, the full variable domain is DVKVTQSSRYLVKRTGEKVFLECVQDMDHENMFWYRQDPGLGLRLIYFSYDVKMKEKGDIPEGYSVSREKKERFSLILESASTNQTSMYLCASTQGFYEQYFGPGTRLTVT.

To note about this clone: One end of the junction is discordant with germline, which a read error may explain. In DNA form, the CDR3 reads TGTGCCAGCAGCGTAGCGGGGGGGCCGCAGACCCAGTACTTC. Translated: CASSVAGGPQTQYF. V is TRBV7-9 and J is TRBJ2-5; 11 bases map to TRBD2. Germline V gives CDR1 SEHNR, CDR2 FQNEAQ (reference sequence). The CDR3 is 14 amino acids.

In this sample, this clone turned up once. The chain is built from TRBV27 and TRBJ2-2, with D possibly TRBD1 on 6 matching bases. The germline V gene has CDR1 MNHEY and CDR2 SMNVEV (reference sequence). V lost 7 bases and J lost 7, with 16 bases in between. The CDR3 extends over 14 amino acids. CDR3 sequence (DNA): TGTGCCAGCAACACCCTCCAGGGGAGCGGGGAGCTGTTTTTT. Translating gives CASNTLQGSGELFF.

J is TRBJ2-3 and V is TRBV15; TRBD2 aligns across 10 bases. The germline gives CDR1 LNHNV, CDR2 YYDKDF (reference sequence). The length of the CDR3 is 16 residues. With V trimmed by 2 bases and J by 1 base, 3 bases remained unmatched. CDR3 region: CATSRIAGGGTDTQYF. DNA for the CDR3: TGTGCCACCAGCAGAATAGCGGGGGGCGGCACAGATACGCAGTATTTT.

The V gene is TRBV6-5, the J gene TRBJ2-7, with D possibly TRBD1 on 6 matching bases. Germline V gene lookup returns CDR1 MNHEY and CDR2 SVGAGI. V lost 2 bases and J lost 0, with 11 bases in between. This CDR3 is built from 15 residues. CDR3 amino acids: CASSYDRPSSYEQYF. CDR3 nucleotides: TGTGCCAGCAGTTACGACAGGCCCAGCTCCTACGAGCAGTACTTC.

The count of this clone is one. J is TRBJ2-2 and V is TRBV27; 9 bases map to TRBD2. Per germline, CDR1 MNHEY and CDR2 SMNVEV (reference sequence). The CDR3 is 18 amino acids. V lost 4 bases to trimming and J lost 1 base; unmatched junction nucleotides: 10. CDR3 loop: CASSYQLSGSQNTGELFF. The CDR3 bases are TGTGCCAGCAGTTACCAACTTAGCGGGAGTCAGAACACCGGGGAGCTGTTTTTT.

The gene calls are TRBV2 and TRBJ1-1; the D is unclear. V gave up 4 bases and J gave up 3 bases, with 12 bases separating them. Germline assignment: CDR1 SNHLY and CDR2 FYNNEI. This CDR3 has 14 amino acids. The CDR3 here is CASSGSSRYTEAFF. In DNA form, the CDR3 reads TGTGCCAGCAGTGGTAGCAGCCGATACACTGAAGCTTTCTTT.

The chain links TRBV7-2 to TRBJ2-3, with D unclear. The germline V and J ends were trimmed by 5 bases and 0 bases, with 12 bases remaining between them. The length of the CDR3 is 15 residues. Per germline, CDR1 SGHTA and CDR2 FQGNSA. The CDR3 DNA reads TGTGCCAGCAGCGTATCGAGGCTTAGCACAGATACGCAGTATTTT. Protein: CASSVSRLSTDTQYF.

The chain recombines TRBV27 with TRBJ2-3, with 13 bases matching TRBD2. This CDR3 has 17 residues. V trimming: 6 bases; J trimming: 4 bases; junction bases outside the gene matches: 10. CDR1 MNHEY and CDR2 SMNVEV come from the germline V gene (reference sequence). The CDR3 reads CASSSLLLAGGPDTQYF. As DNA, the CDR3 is TGTGCCAGCAGCTCTTTACTACTAGCGGGGGGGCCAGATACGCAGTATTTT.

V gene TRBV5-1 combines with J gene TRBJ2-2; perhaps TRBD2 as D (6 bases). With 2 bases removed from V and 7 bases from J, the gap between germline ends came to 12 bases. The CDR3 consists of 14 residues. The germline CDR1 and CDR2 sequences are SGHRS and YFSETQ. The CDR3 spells CASSLRERDGELFF. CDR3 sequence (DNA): TGCGCCAGCAGCTTACGGGAGCGCGACGGGGAGCTGTTTTTT.

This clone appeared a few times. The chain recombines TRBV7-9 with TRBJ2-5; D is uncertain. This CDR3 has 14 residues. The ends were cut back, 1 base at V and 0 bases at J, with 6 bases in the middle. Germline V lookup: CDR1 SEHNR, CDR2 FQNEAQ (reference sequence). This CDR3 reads CASSLGRYQETQYF. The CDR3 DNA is TGTGCCAGCAGCTTAGGCAGGTACCAAGAGACCCAGTACTTC.

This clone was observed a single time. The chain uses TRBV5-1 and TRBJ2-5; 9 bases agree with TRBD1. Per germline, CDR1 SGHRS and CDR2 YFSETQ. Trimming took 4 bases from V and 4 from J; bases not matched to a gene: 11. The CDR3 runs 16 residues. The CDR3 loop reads CASSRRGQGVGETQYF. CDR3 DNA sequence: TGCGCCAGCAGCAGGAGGGGACAGGGTGTAGGAGAGACCCAGTACTTC. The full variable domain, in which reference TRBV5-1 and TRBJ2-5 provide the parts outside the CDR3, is KAGVTQTPRYLIKTRGQQVTLSCSPISGHRSVSWYQQTPGQGLQFLFEYFSETQRNKGNFPGRFSGRQFSNSRSEMNVSTLELGDSALYLCASSRRGQGVGETQYFGPGTRLLVL.

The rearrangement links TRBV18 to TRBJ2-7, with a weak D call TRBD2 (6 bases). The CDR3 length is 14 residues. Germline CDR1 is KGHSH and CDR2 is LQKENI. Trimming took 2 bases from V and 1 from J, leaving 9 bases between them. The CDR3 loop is CASSPGGASYEQYF. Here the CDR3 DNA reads TGTGCCAGCTCACCAGGAGGGGCGTCCTACGAGCAGTACTTC.

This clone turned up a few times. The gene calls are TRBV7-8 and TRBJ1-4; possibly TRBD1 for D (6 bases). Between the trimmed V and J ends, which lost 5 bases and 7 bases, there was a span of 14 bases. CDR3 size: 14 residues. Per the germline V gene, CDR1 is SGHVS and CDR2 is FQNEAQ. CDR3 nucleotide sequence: TGTGCCAGCAGCCCGGGGGGGCTAGTTGAAAAACTGTTTTTT. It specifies CASSPGGLVEKLFF.

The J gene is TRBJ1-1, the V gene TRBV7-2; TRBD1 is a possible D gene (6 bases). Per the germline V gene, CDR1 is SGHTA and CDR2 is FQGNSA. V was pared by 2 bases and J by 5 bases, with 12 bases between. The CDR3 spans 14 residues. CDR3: CASSLIGGETEAFF. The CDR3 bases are TGTGCCAGCAGCTTAATAGGGGGGGAGACTGAAGCTTTCTTT.

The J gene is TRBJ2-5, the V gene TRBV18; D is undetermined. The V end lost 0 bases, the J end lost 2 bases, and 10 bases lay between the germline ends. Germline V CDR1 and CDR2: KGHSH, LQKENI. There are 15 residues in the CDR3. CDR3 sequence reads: CASSPPLNPQETQYF. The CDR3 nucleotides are TGTGCCAGCTCACCACCCCTAAACCCTCAAGAGACCCAGTACTTC.

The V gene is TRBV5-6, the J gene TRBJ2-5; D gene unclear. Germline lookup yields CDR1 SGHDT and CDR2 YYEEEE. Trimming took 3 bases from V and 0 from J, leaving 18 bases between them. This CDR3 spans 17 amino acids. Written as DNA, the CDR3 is TGTGCCAGCAGCTCCCAGAGGCGGCCTCTGTACCAAGAGACCCAGTACTTC. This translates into CASSSQRRPLYQETQYF.